Listed here is a single T cell receptor beta chain. The germline gives CDR1 KGHDR, CDR2 SFDVKD. The CDR3 totals 13 residues. Trimming pared 7 bases from V and 6 bases from J, leaving 14 bases between. This entry is derived from a study of CD8 T cells in Susac syndrome. Random hexamers served to reverse transcribe roughly 0.5 to 1 ug RNA. TCRdb reprocessed the immunoSEQ multiplex PCR reads via MiXCR and lists one record per CDR3 protein. The data hold more than 100,000 distinct CDR3 sequences, with over 75% observed a single time. While CD8+ and CD4+ T cells were isolated negatively, TEMRA cells were enriched by FACS.

Source material: CD8+ T cells from PBMCs. J is TRBJ1-1 and V is TRBV24-1, with D possibly being TRBD1 (5 bases). The clonotype originates from a human donor with multiple sclerosis. CDR3 sequence reads: CATRGGAGSEAFF. The DNA of the CDR3 is TGTGCCACCAGGGGGGGTGCAGGCTCTGAAGCTTTCTTT.